This T cell receptor beta chain comes out of a study of PD-L1 blockade in urothelial cancer. About the research overall: Starting in 2014, patients were given atezolizumab (1,200 mg intravenously every 3 weeks). Males with bladder-origin urothelial cancer constituted about 85% of the roughly 30 patients.

Germline CDR1 SEHNR, CDR2 FQNEAQ (reference sequence). The CDR3 is 14 residues long. The V end lost 5 bases, the J end lost 6 bases, and 16 bases lay between the germline ends. This clone turned up a few times. Time point: pretreatment peripheral blood. Sample contribution per patient ranged from 1 to 8, covering pretreatment and on-treatment. Each PCR had synthetic TCR analog templates added to it as a spike-in. Assay: immunoSEQ multiplex PCR; the TCRdb copy retains only in-frame clones and omits some. Among about 63,000 clones listed, 75% to 85% were seen once. The chain carries TRBV7-9 and TRBJ1-1, with TRBD1 as a possible D gene (6 bases). Here the sequenced sample was PBMCs, taken around atezolizumab (anti-PD-L1) treatment. This TCR was sampled from a man aged 70-80 years with urothelial cancer. The CDR3 DNA sequence: TGTGCCAGCAGCCCCAGGGCGGGGGGCTCTGAAGCTTTCTTT. Amino acid sequence: CASSPRAGGSEAFF.